This T cell receptor beta chain was sequenced in a study of beta chain features in type 1 diabetes. The whole isolated RNA underwent reverse transcription, so sequencing captured expressed TCRB transcripts. The repertoire was sequenced with immunoSEQ multiplex PCR; TCRdb's copy has only in-frame clones and lacks some. The data show roughly 380,000 clones, roughly 21% seen once. This clone was seen a few times. The V and J ends lost 6 bases and 0 bases respectively, with 9 bases between them. This CDR3 has 14 residues. The germline V gene encodes CDR1 SNHLY and CDR2 FYNNEI. Sequenced sample: naive CD4+ T cells from blood. The chain has TRBV2 and TRBJ1-3; D is ambiguous. The TCR was taken from a young woman in good health. The chain's CDR3 is CASSDTYSGNTIYF. The CDR3 DNA reads TGTGCCAGCAGCGACACCTACTCTGGAAACACCATATATTTT.